This TCR beta chain was captured in a study of blood T cell repertoires in COVID-19. This CDR3 has 16 residues. Germline V gene data show CDR1 as MNHGY and CDR2 as SAAAGT. V lost 6 bases and J 4 bases, leaving 19 bases between the germline ends. Data came from immunoSEQ multiplex PCR; TCRdb stores just in-frame clones and leaves some out. The sample gives about 480,000 clones, about 90% of which show up once; approximately 2% is in the top ten. Participants were placed into cohorts based on the clinical history they reported. This chain joins TRBV6-8 and TRBJ2-1; D is ambiguous. The sequence was obtained from a woman younger than 30 with acute COVID-19. The sample was PBMCs or T cells enriched from blood (not recorded which). The chain's CDR3 is CASSHPRRGGYNEQFF. DNA of the CDR3: TGTGCCAGCAGCCACCCCCGCCGTGGCGGATACAATGAGCAGTTCTTC.